Listed here are 20 T cell receptor beta chains from one sample, sequenced in a study of cytomegalovirus exposure and HLA in healthy donors. This table comes from immunoSEQ multiplex PCR, and its TCRdb copy is limited to in-frame clones, with some not included. The table records 260,000 or so clones, 80% to 95% of them present only once. Source material: PBMCs. The receptor set was obtained from a woman in her 30s in good health and CMV-seronegative.

The V and J genes are TRBV6-1 and TRBJ1-5, with 10 bases identical to TRBD1. Per germline, CDR1 MNHNS and CDR2 SASEGT. The CDR3 contains 14 residues. V dropped 7 bases and J dropped 6; count of bases not matched to a gene: 6. The CDR3 DNA sequence: TGTGCCAGCACCGGAGGACAGGGGGTTCAGCCCCAGCATTTT. Its protein product is CASTGGQGVQPQHF.

This chain uses TRBV28 with TRBJ1-4, with D possibly TRBD1 on 6 matching bases. Per germline, CDR1 MDHEN and CDR2 SYDVKM. The CDR3 has 14 residues. V was clipped by 6 bases and J by 7 bases, with 15 bases between them. For the CDR3, the DNA is TGTGCCAGCAGAATCCCGGGGGCGCCTGAAAAACTGTTTTTT. This encodes CASRIPGAPEKLFF.

The chain employs TRBV29-1 and TRBJ2-7, with D perhaps being TRBD1 or TRBD2 (7 bases each). This CDR3 region has 15 residues. CDR1 and CDR2 from the germline V gene are SQVTM and ANQGSEA. Trimming left V 0 bases short and J 4 bases short, with 16 bases between. The CDR3 sequence is CSVEDRQGGLYEQYF. CDR3 bases: TGCAGCGTTGAAGATCGCCAGGGGGGGTTGTACGAGCAGTACTTC.

The chain couples TRBV5-1 to TRBJ2-6, with 11 bases that match TRBD2. The CDR3 length is 19 residues. In germline, CDR1 is SGHRS, CDR2 YFSETQ. Unmatched junction bases numbered 8, after V lost 1 base and J lost 2 bases. Here the CDR3 DNA reads TGCGCCAGCAGCTTGATAGCGGGAGGGCTTGTGGCTGGGGCCAACGTCCTGACTTTC. This sequence encodes CASSLIAGGLVAGANVLTF.

V and J are TRBV5-1 and TRBJ2-1; TRBD1 aligns across 8 bases. The ends lost 4 bases at V and 3 bases at J; junction bases unmatched: 6. Germline V gene lookup returns CDR1 SGHRS and CDR2 YFSETQ. The length of the CDR3 is 15 residues. The DNA of the CDR3 is TGCGCCAGCAGCCGTGGACAGGGTAACTACAATGAGCAGTTCTTC. It codes for CASSRGQGNYNEQFF.

This chain joins TRBV28 and TRBJ1-5; tentative D call: TRBD1 (5 bases). V was pared by 6 bases and J by 0 bases, with 12 bases between. The V gene's germline CDR1 is MDHEN and CDR2 SYDVKM. The CDR3 loop spans 15 amino acids. The CDR3 DNA follows: TGTGCCAGCAGGTCGGGGGTGGATAGCAATCAGCCCCAGCATTTT. Its protein is CASRSGVDSNQPQHF.

This clone was detected a few times. The rearrangement links TRBV6-1 to TRBJ1-1; a weak D match, TRBD1 (5 bases). CDR3 length: 14 amino acids. Germline lookup yields CDR1 MNHNS and CDR2 SASEGT. Trimming stripped 2 bases from V and 5 bases from J, with 12 bases between. CDR3 loop: CASSELGTLTEAFF. Written as DNA, the CDR3 is TGTGCCAGCAGTGAACTCGGGACGCTGACTGAAGCTTTCTTT.

This clone occurred once. J is TRBJ1-2 and V is TRBV6-5; D is unresolved. The V gene's germline CDR1 is MNHEY and CDR2 SVGAGI. The CDR3 sequence is 14 residues long. V lost 1 base and J lost 1, with 7 bases in between. In nucleotides, the CDR3 is TGTGCCAGCAGTTACTTGGACGGTAACTATGGCTACACCTTC. Amino acid sequence: CASSYLDGNYGYTF.

The gene calls are TRBV9 and TRBJ2-7; 11 bases align to TRBD2. CDR3 length: 15 amino acids. Losses at the gene ends were 4 bases for V and 5 bases for J; bases not matched to a gene: 8. From germline, CDR1 is SGDLS and CDR2 YYNGEE. The DNA of the CDR3 is TGTGCCAGCAGCCCTACCTCTAGCGGGAGGAACGAGCAGTACTTC. As protein: CASSPTSSGRNEQYF.

V is TRBV11-2 and J is TRBJ2-7; no reliable D call. The CDR3 loop spans 15 amino acids. Per the germline V gene, CDR1 is SGHAT and CDR2 is FQNNGV. Between the trimmed V and J ends, which lost 3 bases and 9 bases, there was a span of 21 bases. The CDR3, as DNA: TGTGCCAGCAGCTTGGTTACCCTACGGACCGACGGGCAGTACTTC. It specifies CASSLVTLRTDGQYF.

This chain joins TRBV27 and TRBJ2-2; D is undetermined. Trimming left V 4 bases short and J 10 bases short, with 13 bases between. This CDR3 region has 13 residues. Germline loops: CDR1 MNHEY, CDR2 SMNVEV (reference sequence). The CDR3, as DNA: TGTGCCAGCAGTTCCTCCTCCGGTCTGGAGCTGTTTTTT. Encoded protein: CASSSSSGLELFF.

This chain connects TRBV11-2 to TRBJ2-1, with 12 bases matching TRBD2. Germline-derived CDR1 and CDR2 are SGHAT and FQNNGV. This CDR3 has 16 amino acids. V shed 1 base and J 9 bases; nucleotides not matched to a gene: 7. CDR3 DNA: TGTGCCAGCAGCTTAGGAAACCGACTAGCGGGAGTTGAGCAGTTCTTC. Its protein is CASSLGNRLAGVEQFF.

This sequence joins TRBV30 and TRBJ2-2; D is uncertain. V shed 0 bases and J shed 5 bases, with 4 bases lying between them. CDR3 length equals 12 residues. CDR1 and CDR2 from the germline V gene are GTSNPN and SVGIG (reference sequence). CDR3 DNA: TGTGCCTGGAGTGTACGGACCGGGGAGCTGTTTTTT. This sequence encodes CAWSVRTGELFF.

The chain links TRBV4-3 to TRBJ1-2; D is possibly TRBD1 (5 bases). V lost 6 bases, J lost 3 bases, and 11 bases lay in between. This CDR3 is built from 13 residues. Germline V CDR1 and CDR2: LGHNA, YSLEER. This chain's CDR3 is CASSYGHDYGYTF. The CDR3 coding sequence is TGCGCCAGCAGTTACGGACACGACTATGGCTACACCTTC.

This clone was recorded once. The rearrangement uses TRBV18 and TRBJ1-5, with D possibly matching TRBD1 (5 bases). Trimming cost V 3 bases and J 0 bases, with 24 bases left between them. The CDR3 has 20 residues. Germline-derived CDR1 and CDR2 are KGHSH and LQKENI. This CDR3 reads CASSPEPSAGRYYSNQPQHF. CDR3 bases: TGTGCCAGCTCACCGGAACCCTCGGCAGGGCGGTATTATAGCAATCAGCCCCAGCATTTT. Based on the CDR3 plus reference TRBV18 and TRBJ1-5, the full variable domain is NAGVMQNPRHLVRRRGQEARLRCSPMKGHSHVYWYRQLPEEGLKFMVYLQKENIIDESGMPKERFSAEFPKEGPSILRIQQVVRGDSAAYFCASSPEPSAGRYYSNQPQHFGDGTRLSIL.

The chain recombines TRBV7-3 with TRBJ2-2; D remains unclear. Germline CDR1 reads SGHTA; CDR2 reads FQGTGA. The CDR3 contains 14 residues. V lost 0 bases and J lost 7, with 9 bases in between. CDR3 nucleotide sequence: TGTGCCAGCAGCTTAACGGCGTCGGGCGGGGAGCTGTTTTTT. Protein: CASSLTASGGELFF. The whole variable domain, remainder taken from reference TRBV7-3 and TRBJ2-2, is GAGVSQTPSNKVTEKGKYVELRCDPISGHTALYWYRQSLGQGPEFLIYFQGTGAADDSGLPNDRFFAVRPEGSVSTLKIQRTERGDSAVYLCASSLTASGGELFFGEGSRLTVL.

This rearrangement joins TRBV28 to TRBJ2-1; D may be TRBD1 (6 bases). The germline V and J ends were trimmed by 2 bases and 8 bases, with 16 bases remaining between them. This CDR3 has 15 amino acids. In germline, CDR1 is MDHEN, CDR2 SYDVKM. The CDR3 DNA follows: TGTGCCAGCAGTTTAGAGGCAGGGGTGACCGATGAGCAGTTCTTC. Its translation is CASSLEAGVTDEQFF.

This rearrangement joins TRBV13 to TRBJ2-5; D is undetermined. V dropped 0 bases and J dropped 4 bases, with 9 bases sitting between them. The CDR3 length is 14 residues. The V gene's germline CDR1 is PRHDT and CDR2 FYEKMQ (reference sequence). CDR3 region: CASSLGSSGETQYF. The CDR3, as DNA: TGTGCCAGCAGCTTAGGGTCTAGTGGAGAGACCCAGTACTTC.

The chain is built from TRBV6-5 and TRBJ2-3; D may correspond to TRBD1 or TRBD2 (5 bases each). V was trimmed by 2 bases and J by 6 bases, leaving 15 bases between them. CDR3 length: 15 residues. Germline loops: CDR1 MNHEY, CDR2 SVGAGI. CDR3 sequence reads: CASSYGASRSDTQYF. The CDR3 DNA reads as TGTGCCAGCAGTTACGGGGCTAGCCGGTCGGATACGCAGTATTTT.

This chain links TRBV5-1 with TRBJ2-7; 13 nucleotides match TRBD2. The CDR3 runs 15 residues. The V gene end was trimmed by 4 bases and the J gene end by 2 bases; junction bases not matched to a gene: 3. Germline lookup yields CDR1 SGHRS and CDR2 YFSETQ. The chain's CDR3 is CASSRTSGSPYEQYF. As DNA, the CDR3 is TGCGCCAGCAGCCGGACTAGCGGGAGCCCCTACGAGCAGTACTTC. Looking up the rest from reference TRBV5-1 and TRBJ2-7 gives the full variable domain: KAGVTQTPRYLIKTRGQQVTLSCSPISGHRSVSWYQQTPGQGLQFLFEYFSETQRNKGNFPGRFSGRQFSNSRSEMNVSTLELGDSALYLCASSRTSGSPYEQYFGPGTRLTVT.